This T cell receptor beta chain derives from a study of T-cell memory formation after mild COVID-19. cDNA libraries for TCR alpha and TCR beta, carrying sample barcodes and UMIs, came from 5'RACE with constant-segment primers. TCRdb passed the 5' RACE reads through MiXCR, listing each CDR3 protein once. In the table there are approximately 200,000 distinct CDR3 sequences, 15% to 20% of which are singletons. This clonotype was sampled from an adult woman who had mild COVID-19 (a few samples of this study predate the infection). Cell type and time point are not known. Sequences were obtained from PBMCs or a T cell subset sorted from them (not recorded which).

CDR3 in amino acids: CASSSNGVGGTEAFF. The CDR3 nucleotides are TGTGCCAGCAGCTCGAATGGGGTTGGCGGCACTGAAGCTTTCTTT. The rearrangement uses TRBV7-6 and TRBJ1-1; no clear D. CDR1 is SGHVS and CDR2 is FNYEAQ in the germline V gene. This CDR3 is 15 amino acids long. Trimming pared 4 bases from V and 4 bases from J, leaving 16 bases between.